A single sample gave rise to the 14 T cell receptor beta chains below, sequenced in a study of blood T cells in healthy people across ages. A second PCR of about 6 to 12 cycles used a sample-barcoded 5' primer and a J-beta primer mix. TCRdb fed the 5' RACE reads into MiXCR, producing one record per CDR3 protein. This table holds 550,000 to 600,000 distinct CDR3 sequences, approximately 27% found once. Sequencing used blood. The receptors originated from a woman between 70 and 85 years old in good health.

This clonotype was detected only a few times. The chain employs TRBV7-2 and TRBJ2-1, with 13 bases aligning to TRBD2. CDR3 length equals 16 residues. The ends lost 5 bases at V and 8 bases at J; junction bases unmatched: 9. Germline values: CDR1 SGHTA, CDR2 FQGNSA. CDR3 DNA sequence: TGTGCCAGCAGCAAAAGGACTAGCGGGGGTAGGGATGAGCAGTTCTTC. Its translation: CASSKRTSGGRDEQFF.

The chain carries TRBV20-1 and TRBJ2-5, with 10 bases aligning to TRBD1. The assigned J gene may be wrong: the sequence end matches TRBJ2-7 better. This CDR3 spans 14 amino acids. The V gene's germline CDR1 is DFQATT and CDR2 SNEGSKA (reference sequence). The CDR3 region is CSATRTGGRYEQYF. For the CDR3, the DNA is TGCAGTGCTACCCGGACAGGGGGAAGGTACGAGCAGTACTTC.

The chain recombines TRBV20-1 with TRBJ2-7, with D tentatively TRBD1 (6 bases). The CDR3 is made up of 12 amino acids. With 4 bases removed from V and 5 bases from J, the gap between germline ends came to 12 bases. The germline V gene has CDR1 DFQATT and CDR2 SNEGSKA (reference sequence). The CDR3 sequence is CSAIGAGDEQYF. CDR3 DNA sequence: TGCAGTGCTATTGGCGCAGGGGACGAGCAGTACTTC.

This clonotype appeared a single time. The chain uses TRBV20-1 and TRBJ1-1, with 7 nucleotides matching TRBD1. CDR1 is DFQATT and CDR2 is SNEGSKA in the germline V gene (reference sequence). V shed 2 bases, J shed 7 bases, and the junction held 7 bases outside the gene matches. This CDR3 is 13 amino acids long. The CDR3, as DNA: TGCAGTGCTAGATCGCAGGGGGTTAGTGAAGCTTTCTTT. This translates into CSARSQGVSEAFF.

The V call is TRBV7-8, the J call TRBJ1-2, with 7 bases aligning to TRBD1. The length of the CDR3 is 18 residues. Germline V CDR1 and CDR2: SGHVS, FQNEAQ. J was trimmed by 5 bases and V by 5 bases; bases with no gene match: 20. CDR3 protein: CASSLDRAGVIPPYGYTF. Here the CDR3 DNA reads TGTGCCAGCAGCCTAGACAGGGCCGGCGTTATCCCCCCGTATGGCTACACCTTC.

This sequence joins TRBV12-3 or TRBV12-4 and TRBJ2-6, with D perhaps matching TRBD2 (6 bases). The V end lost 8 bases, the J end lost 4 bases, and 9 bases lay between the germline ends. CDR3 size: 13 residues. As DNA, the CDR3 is TGTGCCAGCCGGACTACAGGGGCCAACGTCCTGACTTTC. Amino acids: CASRTTGANVLTF.

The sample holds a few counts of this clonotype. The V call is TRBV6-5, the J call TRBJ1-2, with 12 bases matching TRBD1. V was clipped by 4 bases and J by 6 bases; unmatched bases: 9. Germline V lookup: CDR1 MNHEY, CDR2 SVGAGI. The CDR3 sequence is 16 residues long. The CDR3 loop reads CASSSLGTGGPHGYTF. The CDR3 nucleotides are TGTGCCAGCAGTTCCCTCGGGACAGGGGGCCCTCATGGCTACACCTTC.

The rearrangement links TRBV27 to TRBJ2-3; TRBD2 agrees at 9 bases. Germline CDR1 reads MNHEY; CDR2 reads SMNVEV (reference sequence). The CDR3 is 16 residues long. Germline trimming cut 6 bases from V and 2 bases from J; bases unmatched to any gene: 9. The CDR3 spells CASSSRAGGSTDTQYF. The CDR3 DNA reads TGTGCCAGCAGCTCTAGAGCGGGGGGTTCCACAGATACGCAGTATTTT.

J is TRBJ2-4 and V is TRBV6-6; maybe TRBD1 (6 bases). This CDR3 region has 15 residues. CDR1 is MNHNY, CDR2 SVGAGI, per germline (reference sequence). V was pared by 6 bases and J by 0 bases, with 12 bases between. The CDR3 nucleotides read TGTGCCAGCAGCCGGGACACGTCAGCCAAAAACATTCAGTACTTC. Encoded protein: CASSRDTSAKNIQYF.

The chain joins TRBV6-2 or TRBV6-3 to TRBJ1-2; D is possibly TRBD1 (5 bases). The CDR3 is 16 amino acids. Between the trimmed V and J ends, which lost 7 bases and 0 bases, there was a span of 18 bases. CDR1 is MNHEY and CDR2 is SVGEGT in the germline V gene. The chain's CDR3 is CASNWAGTQANYGYTF. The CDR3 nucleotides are TGTGCCAGCAACTGGGCGGGGACCCAAGCTAACTATGGCTACACCTTC.

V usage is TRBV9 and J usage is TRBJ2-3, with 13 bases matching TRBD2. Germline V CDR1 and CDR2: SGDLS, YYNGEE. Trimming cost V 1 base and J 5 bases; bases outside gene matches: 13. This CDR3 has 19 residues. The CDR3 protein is CASSVRPGTSGDRGDTQYF. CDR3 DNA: TGTGCCAGCAGCGTACGTCCCGGGACTAGCGGGGATAGAGGAGATACGCAGTATTTT.

CDR3: CSVGGFTDTQYF. The DNA of the CDR3 is TGCAGCGTGGGGGGATTCACAGATACGCAGTATTTT. This rearrangement joins TRBV29-1 to TRBJ2-3; tentative D call: TRBD2 (6 bases). CDR3 length equals 12 residues. CDR1 and CDR2 from the germline V gene are SQVTM and ANQGSEA. The ends were cut back, 6 bases at V and 2 bases at J, with 9 bases in the middle.

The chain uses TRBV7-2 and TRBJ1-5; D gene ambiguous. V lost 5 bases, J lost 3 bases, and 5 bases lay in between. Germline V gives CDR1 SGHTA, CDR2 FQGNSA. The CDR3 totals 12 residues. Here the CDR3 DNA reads TGTGCCAGCAGCCGACCCAATCAGCCCCAGCATTTT. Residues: CASSRPNQPQHF.

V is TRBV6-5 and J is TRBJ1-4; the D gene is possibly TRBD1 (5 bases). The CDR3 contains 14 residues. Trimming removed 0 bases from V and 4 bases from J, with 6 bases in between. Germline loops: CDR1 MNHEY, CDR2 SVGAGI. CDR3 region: CASSYSDNNEKLFF. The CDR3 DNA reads TGTGCCAGCAGTTACTCGGACAATAATGAAAAACTGTTTTTT.